A single sample gave rise to the 29 T cell receptor beta chains below, sequenced in a study of shared clonotypes between healthy human individuals. Data came from immunoSEQ multiplex PCR; TCRdb stores just in-frame clones and leaves some out. The sample includes 400,000 to 600,000 clones, about 96% of them seen just once. The source material was naive CD4+ T cells sorted from blood. As for subset: CD45RA+ positively selected. The receptors were gathered from a woman in her thirties in good health.

This chain connects TRBV6-6 to TRBJ2-7; 7 positions match TRBD1. The CDR3 runs to 15 residues. V was pared by 5 bases and J by 3 bases, with 10 bases of the junction left unmatched. Per germline, CDR1 MNHNY and CDR2 SVGAGI (reference sequence). The CDR3 loop reads CASSLDGTAIYEQYF. CDR3 DNA sequence: TGTGCCAGCAGTCTAGACGGGACAGCGATCTACGAGCAGTACTTC.

The chain uses TRBV6-5 and TRBJ2-7; D might be TRBD2 (6 bases). V lost 6 bases and J lost 0, with 15 bases in between. The V gene's germline CDR1 is MNHEY and CDR2 SVGAGI. This CDR3 is built from 15 residues. The CDR3 DNA is TGTGCCAGCAGGCCGGGCGGGACCAACTCCTACGAGCAGTACTTC. Residues: CASRPGGTNSYEQYF.

The CDR3: CASSDVTGIPKNIQYF. In nucleotides, the CDR3 is TGCGCCAGCAGTGATGTGACAGGGATTCCCAAAAACATTCAGTACTTC. The J gene is TRBJ2-4, the V gene TRBV10-2; 7 bases map to TRBD1. The CDR3 runs 16 residues. Germline CDR1 reads WSHSY; CDR2 reads SAAADI. The V and J ends lost 3 bases and 2 bases, in that order; junction bases with no gene match: 7.

The chain employs TRBV9 and TRBJ2-2; the D gene could be TRBD1 or TRBD2 (5 bases each). Germline V gene lookup returns CDR1 SGDLS and CDR2 YYNGEE. The length of the CDR3 is 14 residues. V was cut by 2 bases and J by 2 bases, with 7 bases left in between. The DNA for the CDR3 is TGTGCCAGCAGCGTCGGGGCAAACACCGGGGAGCTGTTTTTT. Its protein product is CASSVGANTGELFF.

The V call is TRBV4-1, the J call TRBJ2-5; 11 bases map to TRBD1. The V and J ends lost 4 bases and 5 bases, in that order; junction bases with no gene match: 6. The CDR3 has 15 amino acids. Germline V gives CDR1 MGHRA, CDR2 YSYEKL. This CDR3 reads CASSLTGQGVETQYF. The CDR3 DNA follows: TGCGCCAGCAGCCTAACGGGACAGGGGGTTGAGACCCAGTACTTC.

V is TRBV5-1 and J is TRBJ2-1, with 8 bases lining up with TRBD2. The CDR3 is 15 amino acids. With V trimmed by 1 base and J by 6 bases, 6 bases remained unmatched. Germline CDR1 and CDR2: SGHRS and YFSETQ. The chain's CDR3 is CASSLTGTRSNEQFF. DNA for the CDR3: TGCGCCAGCAGCTTGACCGGGACTAGGAGCAATGAGCAGTTCTTC.

The chain combines TRBV6-5 with TRBJ2-7; D gene ambiguous. CDR1 MNHEY and CDR2 SVGAGI come from the germline V gene. This CDR3 comprises 13 residues. Deletions cut 2 bases from V and 5 bases from J, with 10 bases between. CDR3 nucleotide sequence: TGTGCCAGCAGTTACAAGTTCGGTAACGAGCAGTACTTC. Translation: CASSYKFGNEQYF.

This clone is a singleton in its sample. This sequence joins TRBV6-1 and TRBJ1-3; D not resolved. The CDR3 is made up of 14 amino acids. V gave up 8 bases and J gave up 0 bases, with 11 bases separating them. Germline V gives CDR1 MNHNS, CDR2 SASEGT. Here the CDR3 DNA reads TGTGCCAGCTTATTCCTGGGCTCTGGAAACACCATATATTTT. It translates to CASLFLGSGNTIYF.

The chain combines TRBV19 with TRBJ1-5; D remains unclear. V was shortened by 8 bases and J by 4 bases, with 12 bases between the two germline ends. This CDR3 contains 13 residues. Germline V lookup: CDR1 LNHDA, CDR2 SQIVND (reference sequence). This chain's CDR3 is CASSASRNQPQHF. CDR3 coding DNA: TGTGCCAGTTCGGCCAGCCGTAATCAGCCCCAGCATTTT.

The CDR3 DNA is TGTGCCTGGCGGGATGCAGGACCAAGGTACGGGCCCCAGCATTTT. It yields the protein CAWRDAGPRYGPQHF. The genes are TRBV30 and TRBJ1-5; D ambiguous. The germline V gene encodes CDR1 GTSNPN and CDR2 SVGIG (reference sequence). The V end lost 5 bases, the J end lost 9 bases, and 23 bases lay between the germline ends. CDR3 length equals 15 residues.

The gene calls are TRBV4-1 and TRBJ2-7; 10 bases line up with TRBD2. J lost 0 bases, V lost 0 bases, and 2 bases had no gene match. This CDR3 is 16 amino acids long. Germline V gene sequence: CDR1 MGHRA, CDR2 YSYEKL. The CDR3 loop is CASSQDTSGVSYEQYF. CDR3 nucleotides: TGCGCCAGCAGCCAAGATACTAGCGGGGTCTCCTACGAGCAGTACTTC.

The gene calls are TRBV28 and TRBJ1-2, with D possibly matching TRBD1 (6 bases). Trimming removed 7 bases at V and 7 bases at J, with 16 bases between. Germline loops: CDR1 MDHEN, CDR2 SYDVKM. The CDR3 consists of 13 residues. The CDR3 nucleotides read TGTGCCAGCACCCCACCGGGGGCGGGTGGCTACACCTTC. Amino acid sequence: CASTPPGAGGYTF.

The chain employs TRBV10-3 and TRBJ2-5; the D gene is possibly TRBD1 (6 bases). This CDR3 contains 15 residues. The V end lost 2 bases, the J end lost 9 bases, and 19 bases lay between the germline ends. The germline V gene has CDR1 ENHRY and CDR2 SYGVKD. CDR3 in amino acids: CAISEGGQTEGAQYF. CDR3 nucleotides: TGTGCCATCAGTGAGGGGGGCCAAACAGAGGGTGCCCAGTACTTC.

V usage is TRBV30 and J usage is TRBJ1-1, with a weak D call TRBD1 (5 bases). The CDR3 loop spans 13 amino acids. Trimming cost V 4 bases and J 1 base, with 10 bases left between them. Germline lookup yields CDR1 GTSNPN and CDR2 SVGIG (reference sequence). The CDR3 loop reads CAWTFGGNTEAFF. The CDR3, as DNA: TGTGCCTGGACTTTCGGGGGGAACACTGAAGCTTTCTTT.

V usage is TRBV28 and J usage is TRBJ1-2; the D is unclear. CDR3 size: 14 residues. Germline CDR1 and CDR2: MDHEN and SYDVKM. Trimming stripped 2 bases from V and 8 bases from J, with 15 bases between. CDR3 DNA: TGTGCCAGCAGTTTACCCCTCGGCGGTACGGGCTACACCTTC. Amino acids: CASSLPLGGTGYTF.

V gene TRBV28 combines with J gene TRBJ2-3, with TRBD2 identical over 16 bases. V was clipped by 5 bases and J by 8 bases; unmatched bases: 10. The CDR3 runs to 17 residues. Per germline, CDR1 MDHEN and CDR2 SYDVKM. In DNA, the CDR3 is TGTGCCAGCAGTCTCGCCGGGACTAGCGGGAGGGCGGCTACGCAGTATTTT. It encodes CASSLAGTSGRAATQYF.

The chain combines TRBV5-1 with TRBJ2-1, with D hard to call. Germline CDR1 reads SGHRS; CDR2 reads YFSETQ. The V and J ends lost 4 bases and 7 bases respectively, with 9 bases between them. The CDR3 spans 12 residues. CDR3 in amino acids: CASSHDTNEQFF. CDR3 coding DNA: TGCGCCAGCAGCCATGACACTAATGAGCAGTTCTTC.

The V gene is TRBV11-2, the J gene TRBJ2-1; the match to TRBD2 covers 8 bases. Germline loops: CDR1 SGHAT, CDR2 FQNNGV. The J segment lost 9 bases and the V segment lost 5 bases, leaving 15 bases of the junction unmatched. CDR3 length: 16 residues. The CDR3 region is CASSPTPLAAGGEQFF. In DNA form, the CDR3 reads TGTGCCAGCAGCCCTACCCCACTAGCGGCGGGGGGTGAGCAGTTCTTC.

V is TRBV4-1 and J is TRBJ2-3; 7 positions agree with TRBD2. The CDR3 consists of 17 residues. J was trimmed by 2 bases and V by 1 base; bases with no gene match: 9. In germline, CDR1 is MGHRA, CDR2 YSYEKL. The CDR3 sequence is CASSQALRAGYTDTQYF. CDR3 sequence (DNA): TGCGCCAGCAGCCAAGCCCTCCGAGCGGGATACACAGATACGCAGTATTTT.

V usage is TRBV10-3 and J usage is TRBJ2-1; 9 bases are shared with TRBD2. CDR3 size: 13 residues. Losses at the gene ends were 6 bases for V and 9 bases for J; bases not matched to a gene: 6. The germline gives CDR1 ENHRY, CDR2 SYGVKD. CDR3 coding DNA: TGTGCCATCAGGGGGCTAGCGGGATTTGAGCAGTTCTTC. It encodes CAIRGLAGFEQFF.

The chain carries TRBV28 and TRBJ2-6, with D possibly TRBD2 on 6 matching bases. Trimming pared 4 bases from V and 3 bases from J, leaving 13 bases between. The CDR3 is made up of 16 amino acids. Germline loops: CDR1 MDHEN, CDR2 SYDVKM. Here the CDR3 DNA reads TGTGCCAGCAGTTCTACAAGGGAGGTTGGGGCCAACGTCCTGACTTTC. Its protein product is CASSSTREVGANVLTF.

The V and J genes are TRBV14 and TRBJ1-2; D is ambiguous. Between the trimmed V and J ends, which lost 1 base and 3 bases, there was a span of 9 bases. This CDR3 has 14 residues. Germline V gives CDR1 SGHDN, CDR2 FVKESK. CDR3 coding DNA: TGTGCCAGCAGCCAAGGGGCAGAGGACTATGGCTACACCTTC. Its translation: CASSQGAEDYGYTF. Variable domain in full (rest from reference TRBV14 and TRBJ1-2): EAGVTQFPSHSVIEKGQTVTLRCDPISGHDNLYWYRRVMGKEIKFLLHFVKESKQDESGMPNNRFLAERTGGTYSTLKVQPAELEDSGVYFCASSQGAEDYGYTFGSGTRLTVV.

This chain connects TRBV19 to TRBJ1-3; D not resolved. This CDR3 comprises 16 residues. Trimming stripped 9 bases from V and 0 bases from J, with 18 bases between. The germline V gene has CDR1 LNHDA and CDR2 SQIVND (reference sequence). This chain's CDR3 is CASSYGPGSSGNTIYF. The CDR3 DNA is TGTGCCAGCAGTTACGGGCCAGGAAGCTCTGGAAACACCATATATTTT.

The V gene is TRBV2, the J gene TRBJ2-5, with 14 bases aligning to TRBD2. Germline lookup yields CDR1 SNHLY and CDR2 FYNNEI. Losses at the gene ends were 6 bases for V and 5 bases for J; bases not matched to a gene: 8. CDR3 length equals 16 residues. The CDR3 coding sequence is TGTGCCAGCAGCTTACCGGGACTAGCGGGAGAGGAGACCCAGTACTTC. Residues: CASSLPGLAGEETQYF.

The V call is TRBV28, the J call TRBJ2-7; 7 bases are shared with TRBD2. CDR3 length equals 13 residues. CDR1 is MDHEN, CDR2 SYDVKM, per germline. Unmatched junction bases numbered 7, after V lost 6 bases and J lost 5 bases. For the CDR3, the DNA is TGTGCCAGCAGGCCTTCTAGCGGCGACGAGCAGTACTTC. Amino acids: CASRPSSGDEQYF.

This rearrangement joins TRBV10-3 to TRBJ2-1; TRBD2 agrees at 10 bases. The CDR3 is made up of 15 amino acids. The V gene's germline CDR1 is ENHRY and CDR2 SYGVKD. V shed 7 bases, J shed 2 bases, and the junction held 5 bases outside the gene matches. The CDR3 bases are TGTGCCATCACTCAGCGGGAGGGCACCTACAATGAGCAGTTCTTC. Its protein is CAITQREGTYNEQFF.

The gene calls are TRBV28 and TRBJ2-1; D is unresolved. This CDR3 region has 15 residues. Germline CDR1 MDHEN, CDR2 SYDVKM. V was trimmed by 7 bases and J by 0 bases, leaving 13 bases between them. CDR3 DNA sequence: TGTGCCAGCATGATATACCTTAGCTCCTACAATGAGCAGTTCTTC. Its protein is CASMIYLSSYNEQFF.

In its sample, this clone was seen a few times. The chain carries TRBV28 and TRBJ1-2, with 7 bases that match TRBD1. Unmatched junction bases numbered 3, after V lost 5 bases and J lost 6 bases. Germline CDR1 is MDHEN and CDR2 is SYDVKM. The CDR3 has 12 residues. The CDR3 reads CASSTTGDGYTF. For the CDR3, the DNA is TGTGCCAGCAGTACTACAGGGGATGGCTACACCTTC.

V gene TRBV10-3 combines with J gene TRBJ1-2, with 11 bases aligning to TRBD1. V dropped 7 bases and J dropped 7; count of bases not matched to a gene: 11. CDR1 is ENHRY and CDR2 is SYGVKD in the germline V gene. The CDR3 contains 15 residues. The CDR3 loop reads CAITGDRGEGSGYTF. CDR3 nucleotide sequence: TGTGCCATCACCGGGGACAGGGGGGAAGGTAGTGGCTACACCTTC.